A single sample gave rise to the 4 T cell receptor beta chains below, sequenced in a study of blood T cell repertoires in COVID-19. Generated by immunoSEQ multiplex PCR, the TCRdb table keeps only in-frame clones and is missing some. The data hold tens of thousands of clones, with 88% observed a single time. The sample was peripheral blood. These receptors originate from a woman over 75 with active COVID-19.

The chain carries TRBV27 and TRBJ2-3, with D possibly TRBD2 on 7 matching bases. CDR3 size: 17 residues. Trimming pared 2 bases from V and 3 bases from J, leaving 18 bases between. CDR1 and CDR2 (germline): MNHEY, SMNVEV (reference sequence). In DNA form, the CDR3 reads TGTGCCAGCAGTTTAGTGGGGGGGCGCGCTAGGACAGATACGCAGTATTTT. Residues: CASSLVGGRARTDTQYF.

The V gene is TRBV2, the J gene TRBJ2-3; D may be TRBD1 (5 bases). Germline assignment: CDR1 SNHLY and CDR2 FYNNEI. The V and J ends lost 8 bases and 2 bases respectively, with 8 bases between them. CDR3 size: 12 residues. CDR3: CASGANTDTQYF. In DNA form, the CDR3 reads TGTGCCAGCGGGGCAAACACAGATACGCAGTATTTT.

The V gene is TRBV19, the J gene TRBJ2-7, with TRBD1 matching 7 bases. V shed 5 bases, J shed 2 bases, and the junction held 3 bases outside the gene matches. CDR3 length: 13 residues. CDR1 and CDR2 (germline): LNHDA, SQIVND (reference sequence). CDR3 coding DNA: TGTGCCAGTAGTCTACAGGGGACCTACGAGCAGTACTTC. Protein: CASSLQGTYEQYF. Using reference TRBV19 and TRBJ2-7 for the parts outside the CDR3, the full variable domain is DGGITQSPKYLFRKEGQNVTLSCEQNLNHDAMYWYRQDPGQGLRLIYYSQIVNDFQKGDIAEGYSVSREKKESFPLTVTSAQKNPTAFYLCASSLQGTYEQYFGPGTRLTVT.

V and J are TRBV29-1 and TRBJ2-1, with TRBD2 matching 15 bases. V trimming: 4 bases; J trimming: 9 bases; junction bases outside the gene matches: 7. Germline CDR1 SQVTM, CDR2 ANQGSEA. The CDR3 is made up of 15 amino acids. The CDR3 loop reads CSVVGLAGGQGEQFF. The DNA for the CDR3 is TGCAGCGTTGTAGGACTAGCGGGAGGGCAGGGTGAGCAGTTCTTC.